Listed below are T cell receptor beta chains from one sample, sequenced in a study of control samples from healthy donors and cancer patients. Assay used: immunoSEQ multiplex PCR; TCRdb lists only in-frame clones, some missing. The table includes over 100,000 clones, roughly 92% detected once. Sequenced: blood. These receptors were collected from a young man in good health. Each CDR3 is given without its conserved first and last residue.

>TRBJ1-6|TRBV25-1
ASSEGQRIYNSPLH
>TRBJ2-1|TRBV5-1
ASSRLAGADPGEQF
>TRBJ1-4|TRBV7-9
ASSAQRQGDEKLF
>TRBJ2-3|TRBV5-4
ASSPDSFSTDTQY
>TRBJ1-6|TRBV9
ASSVGEDSPLH
>TRBJ1-1|TRBV4-2
ASSLRTESGTEAF
>TRBJ2-3|TRBV6-1
ASSEEVTPLEQY
>TRBJ1-4|TRBV19
ASGDPGTNEKLF
>TRBJ2-5|TRBV12-5
ASGLGAGTPEETQY
>TRBJ1-4|TRBV5-1
ASSLAGVDTNEKLF
>TRBJ1-1|TRBV19
ASKFGLDTEAF
>TRBJ1-4|TRBV7-5
VRSFLDDREVGATNEKLF
>TRBJ1-1|TRBV12-5
ASGLSWGTEAF
>TRBJ1-3|TRBV14
ASSQEEGGDREDTIY
>TRBJ1-2|TRBV12-3/TRBV12-4
ASSFGHRYGYT
>TRBJ2-2|TRBV18
ASSPGDTGELF
>TRBJ2-2|TRBV5-4
ASSGQARTPNTGELF
>TRBJ2-7|TRBV6-6
ASSYSFGGVTYEQY
>TRBJ2-7|TRBV6-5
ASSFTRGYEQY
>TRBJ2-5|TRBV2
ASSGGLAETQY
>TRBJ2-7|TRBV3-1/TRBV3-2
ASSQRLTEFDEQY
>TRBJ2-5|TRBV6-2/TRBV6-3
ASSPTEETQY
>TRBJ2-7|TRBV11-3
ASSARAAHEQY
>TRBJ2-3|TRBV10-1
ASSDRGGTDTQY
>TRBJ2-3|TRBV5-4
ASSRPASGHTQY
>TRBJ1-1|TRBV12-3/TRBV12-4
ASTVGGLDEAF
>TRBJ2-1|TRBV18
ASSPTSLEQF
>TRBJ2-5|TRBV10-3
ASGAGLQETQY
>TRBJ2-2|TRBV11-2
ASSSSGPFTGELF